The rows below give T cell receptor beta chains drawn from one sample of a study of blood T cell repertoires in COVID-19. Clones were sequenced by immunoSEQ multiplex PCR, and TCRdb holds only the in-frame ones, with some missing. The repertoire includes about 200,000 clones, roughly 90% of them detected once, and 1.5% to 2% sits in the top ten. The specimen was peripheral blood. These receptors all stem from a man aged 18 to 35 with active or convalescent COVID-19. The CDR3 runs from the conserved cysteine through the conserved F or W. Each record gives: J gene, D gene, V gene, clone size, CDR3 DNA, CDR3 protein. D genes are given only for firm matches. Only some rows state a clone size, as once, few, many or a class for expanded clones.

TRBJ2-7,TRBD1,TRBV7-9,-,TGTGCCAGCAGTGGTGCTAGGACAGGGGTCTACGAGCAGTACTTC,CASSGARTGVYEQYF
TRBJ2-1,TRBD2,TRBV14,-,TGTGCCAGCAGCCAGTTAAGCGGGAGTGTTGGTGAGCAGTTCTTC,CASSQLSGSVGEQFF
TRBJ1-1,TRBD1,TRBV6-5,-,TGTGCCAGCAGAATAGACAGGGAGTCCACTGAAGCTTTCTTT,CASRIDRESTEAFF
TRBJ1-4,-,TRBV7-9,few,TGTGCCAGCAGCTTAGCGCGGGCCTCAACCGGTACAACTAATGAAAAACTGTTTTTT,CASSLARASTGTTNEKLFF
TRBJ2-1,TRBD2,TRBV14,-,TGTGCCAGCAGCCAAACTGAGCGGGACTTCCCTAGCTCCTACAATGAGCAGTTCTTC,CASSQTERDFPSSYNEQFF
TRBJ1-5,TRBD1,TRBV30,-,TGTGCCTGGGGCGCGGGACAGGGACAGCCCCAGCATTTT,CAWGAGQGQPQHF
TRBJ2-1,TRBD1,TRBV5-1,-,TGCGCCAGCAGCTTATCGGGACAGGGTTGGAATGAGCAGTTCTTC,CASSLSGQGWNEQFF
TRBJ1-1,TRBD1,TRBV5-1,-,TGCGCCAGCAGCTTGCGGGACAGGGACACTGAAGCTTTCTTT,CASSLRDRDTEAFF
TRBJ2-6,-,TRBV7-2,-,TGTGCCAGCAGCTTGGCGGGACTGGGTGGGGCCAACGTCCTGACTTTC,CASSLAGLGGANVLTF
TRBJ2-3,TRBD2,TRBV2,-,TGTGCCAGCAGTGAGCCAGCGGGAGGGTCAGATACGCAGTATTTT,CASSEPAGGSDTQYF
TRBJ1-2,TRBD1,TRBV28,once,TGTGCCAGCAGTCAGGGGGCGCGGGGCTACACCTTC,CASSQGARGYTF
TRBJ1-5,TRBD1,TRBV19,-,TGTGCCAGTAGGACCACAGGGGTTTATAGCAATCAGCCCCAGCATTTT,CASRTTGVYSNQPQHF
TRBJ1-1,TRBD1,TRBV11-2,-,TGTGCCAGCAGCTACTGGACAGGGATCAGGAACACTGAAGCTTTCTTT,CASSYWTGIRNTEAFF
TRBJ2-1,-,TRBV3-1/TRBV3-2,-,TGTGCCAGCAGCCAGGCGGTTGCTGAGCAGTTCTTC,CASSQAVAEQFF
TRBJ2-5,-,TRBV6-1,few,TGTGCCAGCAGTGAAGCAGCCCTCGGGACCCAGTACTTC,CASSEAALGTQYF
TRBJ1-3,-,TRBV2,-,TGTGCCAGCAGTGCCAACTATGACCGGGGCACCATATATTTT,CASSANYDRGTIYF
TRBJ2-3,TRBD2,TRBV19,few,TGTGCCAGTAGTTATACTAGCGGGGGATACACAGATACGCAGTATTTT,CASSYTSGGYTDTQYF
TRBJ2-7,-,TRBV3-1/TRBV3-2,-,TGTGCCAGCAGCCTAAGGAGCTCCTACGAGCAGTACTTC,CASSLRSSYEQYF
TRBJ2-5,TRBD2,TRBV5-4,-,TGTGCCAGCAGCATGACTAGCGGAGACCAAGAGACCCAGTACTTC,CASSMTSGDQETQYF
TRBJ1-3,-,TRBV18,-,TGTGCCAGCTCACCGGGGCAGCGACGCTCTGGAAACACCATATATTTT,CASSPGQRRSGNTIYF
TRBJ2-7,TRBD2,TRBV5-1,-,TGCGCCAGCAGTGGGGTAGCGGGGTACTACGAGCAGTACTTC,CASSGVAGYYEQYF
TRBJ1-1,TRBD1,TRBV29-1,-,TGCAGCTCGGGGACAGGGAACACTGAAGCTTTCTTT,CSSGTGNTEAFF
TRBJ2-7,TRBD1,TRBV3-1/TRBV3-2,-,TGTGCCAGCAGCCAATATTCGGACAGGGGGGGAGAGCAGTACTTC,CASSQYSDRGGEQYF
TRBJ2-7,TRBD2,TRBV14,-,TGTGCCAGCAGCCCCAAGTTCGTCTCAACTAGCGGATGGAGCTCCTACGAGCAGTACTTC,CASSPKFVSTSGWSSYEQYF
TRBJ2-7,-,TRBV10-3,-,TGTGCCACCCAACGGGGACTCACCTACGAGCAGTACTTC,CATQRGLTYEQYF
TRBJ2-2,TRBD1,TRBV29-1,-,TGCAGCGTTGGGGGGACAGGGGATACCGGGGAGCTGTTTTTT,CSVGGTGDTGELFF
TRBJ2-7,-,TRBV15,-,TGTGCCACCAGCCCTAGAGAGGCAAGTTACGAGCAGTACTTC,CATSPREASYEQYF
TRBJ2-1,-,TRBV12-3/TRBV12-4,-,TGTGCCAGCAGTTTCAGTTACAATGAGCAGTTCTTC,CASSFSYNEQFF
TRBJ1-2,TRBD1,TRBV6-6,-,TGTGCCAGCAGACGAGACAGCAGGGACAGATCCTTATATGGCTACACCTTC,CASRRDSRDRSLYGYTF
TRBJ1-2,-,TRBV27,-,TGTGCCAGCAGTTCGAGGGTTACTAGTGGCTACACCTTC,CASSSRVTSGYTF
TRBJ1-1,-,TRBV6-2/TRBV6-3,few,TGTGCCAGCAGTTACTCCTCTGAAGCTTTCTTT,CASSYSSEAFF
TRBJ2-7,TRBD2,TRBV30,-,TGTGCCTGGGATAAGGGACTACCTAGCGTCTACGAGCAGTACTTC,CAWDKGLPSVYEQYF
TRBJ2-1,TRBD2,TRBV10-1,-,TGCGCCAGTTCGGGTACCGGGACTAGCGGGGTCACGAGCTCCTACAATGAGCAGTTCTTC,CASSGTGTSGVTSSYNEQFF
TRBJ2-1,TRBD2,TRBV4-3,-,TGCGCCAGCAGCCCTATAGCGGGAGAATTGAATGAGCAGTTCTTC,CASSPIAGELNEQFF
TRBJ2-3,-,TRBV19,once,TGTGCCAGTAGTATCCCTTCCGGGGGGCGGGATACGCAGTATTTT,CASSIPSGGRDTQYF